These 9 T cell receptor beta chains originate from one sample sequenced in a study of cytomegalovirus exposure and HLA in healthy donors. Both 60 Vbeta primers and 13 Jbeta primers went into the PCR. The protocol was immunoSEQ multiplex PCR, while the TCRdb copy is restricted to in-frame clones and leaves out a portion. The table lists around 180,000 clones, approximately 71% of them singletons. Input material: PBMCs. The receptor source for this set is a girl aged 10 to 17 in good health and CMV-seronegative.

The rearrangement uses TRBV7-9 and TRBJ2-7; 7 bases agree with TRBD1. Germline assignment: CDR1 SEHNR and CDR2 FQNEAQ (reference sequence). Trimming removed 5 bases from V and 2 bases from J; junction bases left unmatched: 3. This CDR3 spans 13 amino acids. DNA for the CDR3: TGTGCCAGCAGCGTGACAGGGACCTACGAGCAGTACTTC. Translating it yields CASSVTGTYEQYF.

The genes are TRBV5-1 and TRBJ2-1; D possibly corresponds to TRBD1 (6 bases). The germline V and J ends were trimmed by 0 bases and 5 bases, with 18 bases remaining between them. This CDR3 has 17 residues. Germline CDR1 reads SGHRS; CDR2 reads YFSETQ. This CDR3 reads CASSLAQGHLRDNEQFF. The CDR3 nucleotides read TGCGCCAGCAGCTTGGCGCAGGGACACCTACGGGACAATGAGCAGTTCTTC.

This clone was counted only a few times. The V gene is TRBV7-9, the J gene TRBJ2-3; D gene unclear. CDR3 length: 12 amino acids. V was shortened by 7 bases and J by 4 bases, with 9 bases between the two germline ends. The germline V gene encodes CDR1 SEHNR and CDR2 FQNEAQ (reference sequence). The CDR3 nucleotides read TGTGCCAGCACGGGTGAAGCAGATACGCAGTATTTT. Translating it yields CASTGEADTQYF. The entire variable domain, with the rest obtained from reference TRBV7-9 and TRBJ2-3, is as follows: DTGVSQNPRHKITKRGQNVTFRCDPISEHNRLYWYRQTLGQGPEFLTYFQNEAQLEKSRLLSDRFSAERPKGSFSTLEIQRTEQGDSAMYLCASTGEADTQYFGPGTRLTVL.

This clone turned up a few times. The V and J genes are TRBV6-5 and TRBJ1-5, with D possibly TRBD1 on 6 matching bases. The CDR3 is made up of 14 amino acids. The germline V and J ends were trimmed by 5 bases and 1 base, with 9 bases remaining between them. Germline lookup yields CDR1 MNHEY and CDR2 SVGAGI. CDR3 in amino acids: CASSTGSSNQPQHF. CDR3 in DNA: TGTGCCAGCAGTACAGGGTCGAGCAATCAGCCCCAGCATTTT.

The genes are TRBV18 and TRBJ2-5, with unresolved D. The CDR3 is 13 residues long. CDR1 and CDR2 (germline): KGHSH, LQKENI. Between the trimmed V and J ends, which lost 0 bases and 5 bases, there was a span of 7 bases. CDR3: CASSPPSVETQYF. Written as DNA, the CDR3 is TGTGCCAGCTCACCACCTTCGGTTGAGACCCAGTACTTC.

The chain has TRBV6-5 and TRBJ2-2; 9 positions match TRBD1. CDR1 is MNHEY and CDR2 is SVGAGI in the germline V gene. The junction had 5 bases not matched to a gene; V was cut back by 7 bases and J by 5 bases. The CDR3 sequence is 14 residues long. The CDR3 sequence is CASTRDRVTGELFF. The CDR3 DNA reads as TGTGCCAGCACTAGGGACAGGGTAACCGGGGAGCTGTTTTTT.

The chain is built from TRBV6-5 and TRBJ1-2; the match to TRBD1 covers 8 bases. Germline values: CDR1 MNHEY, CDR2 SVGAGI. The CDR3 is 15 residues long. V gave up 6 bases and J gave up 7 bases; unmatched junction bases: 13. In DNA form, the CDR3 reads TGTGCCAGCAGGATGCGACCGGGACAGGACGTTGGCTACACCTTC. This encodes CASRMRPGQDVGYTF.

This chain joins TRBV6-5 and TRBJ1-1; unclear D gene. Germline lookup yields CDR1 MNHEY and CDR2 SVGAGI. V was cut by 6 bases and J by 10 bases, with 21 bases left in between. The CDR3 runs 14 residues. The CDR3 loop is CASSAAGGPNPAFF. As DNA, the CDR3 is TGTGCCAGCAGCGCAGCCGGAGGCCCCAACCCAGCTTTCTTT.

V and J are TRBV27 and TRBJ2-4; tentatively, D is TRBD2 (5 bases). The germline V gene has CDR1 MNHEY and CDR2 SMNVEV (reference sequence). The CDR3 has 16 amino acids. Trimming left V 4 bases short and J 0 bases short, with 13 bases between. The CDR3 DNA follows: TGTGCCAGCAGTTCCTTCGGACTTCAAGCCAAAAACATTCAGTACTTC. Its translation: CASSSFGLQAKNIQYF.